Sequencing of this T cell receptor beta chain was carried out in a study of blood T cells in healthy people across ages. Next came a second PCR, run for roughly 6 to 11 cycles, which used a sample-barcoded 5' primer along with a J-beta primer mix. Using its own MiXCR run on the 5' RACE reads, TCRdb lists one record per CDR3 protein. The sample lists 550,000 to 750,000 distinct CDR3 sequences, 21% occurring once. There are 15 residues in the CDR3. Germline V gene data show CDR1 as LNHDA and CDR2 as SQIVND (reference sequence). V was cut by 1 base and J by 0 bases, with 9 bases left in between. This clonotype has only a few counts.

The source material was blood. The chain uses TRBV19 and TRBJ1-1; TRBD1 might be the D (5 bases). This clonotype originated in a man in his 70s in good health. The CDR3 sequence is CASSIGRALNTEAFF. The CDR3 DNA is TGTGCCAGTAGTATAGGCAGGGCTTTGAACACTGAAGCTTTCTTT.